The clone carrying this T cell receptor beta chain appeared many times. Its antigen is currently unknown. In building TCR beta libraries, iRepertoire HTBI primers were used together with Arm-PCR of CDR3 regions. TCRdb called the multiplex PCR reads again in MiXCR, with one record for every CDR3 protein. The data hold hundreds of thousands of distinct CDR3 sequences, with about a sixth observed a single time. Time point indicated: newly diagnosed GD, antithyroid drugs for less than 3 months. TCR sequences were obtained from RNA taken from PBMCs. This record comes from a study of regulatory T cells in long-lasting Graves disease. Across the study: Newly diagnosed Graves' patients took antithyroid drugs under 3 months.

Study-wide results and limits: Persistent Graves' patients had lower TCR diversity than newly diagnosed ones. Favored gene segments in persistent disease were TRBV28, TRBJ1-2 and TRBJ2-5. What was studied was peripheral blood only, and not thyroid tissue.

J was trimmed by 1 base and V by 2 bases; bases with no gene match: 11. Germline V lookup: CDR1 SGHRS, CDR2 YFSETQ. This CDR3 has 17 amino acids. This rearrangement joins TRBV5-1 to TRBJ1-2; 7 bases agree with TRBD1. The sequence was collected from a female donor with Graves disease. Sequenced material: peripheral blood mononuclear cells (PBMCs), taken at new diagnosis, from a patient treated with antithyroid drugs. The CDR3 loop is CASSFGTATDGNYGYTF. In DNA, the CDR3 is TGCGCCAGCAGCTTCGGGACAGCTACCGATGGTAACTATGGCTACACCTTC. The full variable domain, with the rest looked up from reference TRBV5-1 and TRBJ1-2, is KAGVTQTPRYLIKTRGQQVTLSCSPISGHRSVSWYQQTPGQGLQFLFEYFSETQRNKGNFPGRFSGRQFSNSRSEMNVSTLELGDSALYLCASSFGTATDGNYGYTFGSGTRLTVV.